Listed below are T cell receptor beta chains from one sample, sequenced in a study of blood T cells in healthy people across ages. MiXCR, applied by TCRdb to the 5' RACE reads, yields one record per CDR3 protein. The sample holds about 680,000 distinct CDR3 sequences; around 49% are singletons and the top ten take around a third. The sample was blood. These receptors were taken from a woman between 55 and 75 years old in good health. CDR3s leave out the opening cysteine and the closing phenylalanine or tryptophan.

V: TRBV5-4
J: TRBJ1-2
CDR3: ASSPDTSYGYT

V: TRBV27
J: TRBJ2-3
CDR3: ASSWGIKRGGADTQY

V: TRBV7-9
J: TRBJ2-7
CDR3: ASSLAKGTIDSYEQY

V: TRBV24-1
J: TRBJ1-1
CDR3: ATSDRSGGLPEAF

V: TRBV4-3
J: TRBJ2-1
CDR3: ASSQAGVDEQF

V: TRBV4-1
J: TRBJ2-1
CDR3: ASSQAGRKEQF

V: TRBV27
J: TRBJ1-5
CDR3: ASRRGGSNQPQH

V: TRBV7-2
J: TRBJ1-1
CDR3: ASSPTRQGFTEAF

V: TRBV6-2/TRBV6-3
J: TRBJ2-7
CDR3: ASSYIGTYEQY

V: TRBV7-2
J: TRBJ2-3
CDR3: ASSRRGPTDTQY

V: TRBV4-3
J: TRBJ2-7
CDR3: ASSQGGTGGYEQY

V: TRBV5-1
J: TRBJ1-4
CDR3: ASSLVTGNEKLF

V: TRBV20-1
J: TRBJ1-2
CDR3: SRGRGNYGYT

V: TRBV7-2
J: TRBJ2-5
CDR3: ASSLMGGCQETQY

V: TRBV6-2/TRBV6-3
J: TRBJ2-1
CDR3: ASSYGSASGKTYNEQF

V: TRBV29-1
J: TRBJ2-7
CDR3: SVGLRTSEQY

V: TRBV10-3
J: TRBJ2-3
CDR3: AIRALVGEADTQY

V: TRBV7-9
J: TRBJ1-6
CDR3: ASSLLHPNSPLH

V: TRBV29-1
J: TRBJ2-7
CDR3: SVFGVLGSYEQY

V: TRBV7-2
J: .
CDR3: ASSLAAGSYEQY

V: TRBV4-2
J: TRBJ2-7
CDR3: ASSPVGDSAYEQY

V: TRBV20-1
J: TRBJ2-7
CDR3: SAADSESSYEQY

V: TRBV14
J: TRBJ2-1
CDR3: ASSRRRGTGPNNEQF

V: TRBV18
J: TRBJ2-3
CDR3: ASSVLASEDTQY

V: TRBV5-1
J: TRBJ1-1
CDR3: ASSLTVGLTNTEAF

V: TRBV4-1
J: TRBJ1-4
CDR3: ASSHSRTVNEKLF

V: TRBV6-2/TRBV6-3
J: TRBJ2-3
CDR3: ASSTGAGFTDTQY

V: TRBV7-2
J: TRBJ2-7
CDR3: ASSIGTVEQY

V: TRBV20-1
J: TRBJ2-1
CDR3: SARDYPGNEQF

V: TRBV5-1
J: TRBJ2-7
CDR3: ASSSTDRGPGEQY

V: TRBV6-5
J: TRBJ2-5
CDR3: ASSRTRDSQETQY

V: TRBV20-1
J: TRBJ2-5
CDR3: SARDEGWETQY

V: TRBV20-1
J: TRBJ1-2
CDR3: SASSGGIDGYT

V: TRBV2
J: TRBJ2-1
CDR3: AGSGTGEIGEQF

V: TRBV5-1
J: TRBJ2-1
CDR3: ASSLGDRDYNGRF

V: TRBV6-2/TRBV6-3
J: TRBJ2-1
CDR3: ASSHGLAGENEQF

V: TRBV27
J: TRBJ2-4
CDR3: ASSSGYIQY

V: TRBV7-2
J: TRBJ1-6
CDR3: ASSSPGNYNSPLH

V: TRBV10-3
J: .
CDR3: AISESSWGMGETQY

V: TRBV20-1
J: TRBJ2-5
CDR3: SARGAGLKTQY

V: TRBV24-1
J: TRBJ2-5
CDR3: ATSGWRQETQY

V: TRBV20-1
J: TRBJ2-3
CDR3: SAEPRTSGPTDTQY

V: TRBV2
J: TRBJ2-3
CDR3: ASSPLGGGSTDTQY

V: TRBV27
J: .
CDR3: ASGFSTAGETQY

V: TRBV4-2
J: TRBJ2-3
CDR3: ASSQVATSGSSPDTQY

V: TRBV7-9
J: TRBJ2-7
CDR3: ASGSLSGRAYEQY

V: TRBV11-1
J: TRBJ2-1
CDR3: ASSLAPTSGRYYNEQF

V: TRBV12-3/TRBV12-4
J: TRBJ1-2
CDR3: ASSPDRGYYGYT

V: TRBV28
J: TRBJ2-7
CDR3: ASMVSGSEYEQY

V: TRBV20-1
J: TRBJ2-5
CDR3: SVPGGWETQY